These 2 T cell receptor beta chains were sequenced from one sample in a study of blood T cell repertoires in COVID-19. Sequencing was performed with immunoSEQ multiplex PCR; in TCRdb, only in-frame clones are kept and a portion is missing. Here the sample spans around 270,000 clones, 86% being singletons. The sequencing input was peripheral blood. Source of these receptors: a man aged 25 to 40 with active or convalescent COVID-19.

The rearrangement links TRBV29-1 to TRBJ2-3; 7 nucleotides agree with TRBD2. This CDR3 region has 15 residues. Per germline, CDR1 SQVTM and CDR2 ANQGSEA. After removal of 7 bases from V and 0 bases from J, the junction contained 10 bases not matched to a gene. The CDR3 DNA reads as TGCAGCGCCAACCCGGGGGGAAGAAGCACAGATACGCAGTATTTT. The encoded protein is CSANPGGRSTDTQYF.

V is TRBV9 and J is TRBJ2-7; D gene unclear. This CDR3 has 10 amino acids. Germline V gene lookup returns CDR1 SGDLS and CDR2 YYNGEE. Trimming stripped 2 bases from V and 12 bases from J, with 9 bases between. As DNA, the CDR3 is TGTGCCAGCAGCGTTGCGAACCCGTACTTC. Its protein is CASSVANPYF.